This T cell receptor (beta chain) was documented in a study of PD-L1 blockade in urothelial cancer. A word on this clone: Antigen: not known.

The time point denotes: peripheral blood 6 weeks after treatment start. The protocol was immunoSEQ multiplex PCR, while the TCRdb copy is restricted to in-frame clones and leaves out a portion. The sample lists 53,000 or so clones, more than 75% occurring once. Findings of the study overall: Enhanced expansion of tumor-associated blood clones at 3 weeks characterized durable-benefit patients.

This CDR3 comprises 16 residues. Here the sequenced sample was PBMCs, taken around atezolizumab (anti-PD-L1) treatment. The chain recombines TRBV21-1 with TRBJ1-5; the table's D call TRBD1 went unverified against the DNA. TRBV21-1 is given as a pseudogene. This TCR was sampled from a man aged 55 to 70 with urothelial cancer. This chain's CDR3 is CASRRTGVRGNQPQHF. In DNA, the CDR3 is TGTGCCAGCAGACGCACGGGCGTCAGGGGCAATCAGCCCCAGCATTTT.